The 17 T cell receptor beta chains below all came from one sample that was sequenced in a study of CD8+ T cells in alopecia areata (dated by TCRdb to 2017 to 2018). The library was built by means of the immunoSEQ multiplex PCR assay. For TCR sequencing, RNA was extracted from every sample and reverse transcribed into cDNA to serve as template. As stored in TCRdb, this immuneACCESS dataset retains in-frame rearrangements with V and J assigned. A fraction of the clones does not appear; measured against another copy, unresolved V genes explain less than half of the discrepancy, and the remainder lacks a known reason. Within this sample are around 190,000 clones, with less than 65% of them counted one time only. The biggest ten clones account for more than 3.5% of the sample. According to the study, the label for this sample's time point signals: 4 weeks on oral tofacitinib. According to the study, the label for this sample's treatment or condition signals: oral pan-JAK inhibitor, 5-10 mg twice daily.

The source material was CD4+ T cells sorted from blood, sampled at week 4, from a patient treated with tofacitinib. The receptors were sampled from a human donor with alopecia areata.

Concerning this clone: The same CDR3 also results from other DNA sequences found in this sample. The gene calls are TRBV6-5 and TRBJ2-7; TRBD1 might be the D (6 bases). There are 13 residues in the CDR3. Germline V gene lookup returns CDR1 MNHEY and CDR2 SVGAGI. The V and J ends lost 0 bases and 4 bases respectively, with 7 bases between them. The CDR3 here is CASSYSTGYEQYF. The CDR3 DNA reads TGTGCCAGCAGTTACTCCACAGGGTACGAGCAGTACTTC.

This CDR3 is CASTYDRYHNSPLHF. CDR3 DNA sequence: TGTGCCAGCACCTACGACAGATACCATAATTCACCCCTCCACTTT. J is TRBJ1-6 and V is TRBV6-5; possibly TRBD1 for D (5 bases). The CDR3 has 15 amino acids. Per the germline V gene, CDR1 is MNHEY and CDR2 is SVGAGI. V was trimmed by 7 bases and J by 5 bases, leaving 15 bases between them.

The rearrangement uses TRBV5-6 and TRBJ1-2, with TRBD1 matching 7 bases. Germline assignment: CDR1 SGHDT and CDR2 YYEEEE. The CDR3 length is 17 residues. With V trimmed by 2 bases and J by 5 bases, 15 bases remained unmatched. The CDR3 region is CASSLYGQDFSSYGYTF. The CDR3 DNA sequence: TGTGCCAGCAGCTTATATGGACAGGATTTTTCTTCGTATGGCTACACCTTC. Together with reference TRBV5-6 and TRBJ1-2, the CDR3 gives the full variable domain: DAGVTQSPTHLIKTRGQQVTLRCSPKSGHDTVSWYQQALGQGPQFIFQYYEEEERQRGNFPDRFSGHQFPNYSSELNVNALLLGDSALYLCASSLYGQDFSSYGYTFGSGTRLTVV.

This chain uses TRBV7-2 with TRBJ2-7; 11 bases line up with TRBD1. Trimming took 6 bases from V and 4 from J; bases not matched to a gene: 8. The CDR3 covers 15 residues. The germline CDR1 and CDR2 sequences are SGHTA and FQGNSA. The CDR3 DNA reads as TGTGCCAGCAGAACAGGGACAGGGGGAGGATACGAGCAGTACTTC. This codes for CASRTGTGGGYEQYF.

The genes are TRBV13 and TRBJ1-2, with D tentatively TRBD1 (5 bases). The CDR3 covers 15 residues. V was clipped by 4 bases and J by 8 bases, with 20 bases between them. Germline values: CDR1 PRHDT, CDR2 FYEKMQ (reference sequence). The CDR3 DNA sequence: TGTGCCAGCAGCTCCTGGTACGGAGAAGGGGAAGGCTACACCTTC. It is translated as CASSSWYGEGEGYTF. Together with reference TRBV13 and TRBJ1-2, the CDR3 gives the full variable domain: AAGVIQSPRHLIKEKRETATLKCYPIPRHDTVYWYQQGPGQDPQFLISFYEKMQSDKGSIPDRFSAQQFSDYHSELNMSSLELGDSALYFCASSSWYGEGEGYTFGSGTRLTVV.

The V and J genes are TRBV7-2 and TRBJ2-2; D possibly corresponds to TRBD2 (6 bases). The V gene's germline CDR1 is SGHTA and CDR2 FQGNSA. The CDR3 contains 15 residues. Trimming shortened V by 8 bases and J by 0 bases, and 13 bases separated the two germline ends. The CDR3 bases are TGTGCCAGCGGGGCGGGGTCGTCGAACACCGGGGAGCTGTTTTTT. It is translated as CASGAGSSNTGELFF.

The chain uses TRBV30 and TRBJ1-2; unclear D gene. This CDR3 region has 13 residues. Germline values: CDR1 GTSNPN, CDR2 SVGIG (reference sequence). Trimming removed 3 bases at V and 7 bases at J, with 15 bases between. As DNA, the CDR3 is TGTGCCTGGAGCCCGACTGGAGGAGGTGGCTACACCTTC. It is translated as CAWSPTGGGGYTF.

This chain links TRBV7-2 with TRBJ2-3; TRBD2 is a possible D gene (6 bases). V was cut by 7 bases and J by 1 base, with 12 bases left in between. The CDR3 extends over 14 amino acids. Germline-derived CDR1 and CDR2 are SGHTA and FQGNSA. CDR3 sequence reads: CASTRGTGTDTQYF. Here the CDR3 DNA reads TGTGCCAGCACCCGAGGGACTGGCACAGATACGCAGTATTTT.

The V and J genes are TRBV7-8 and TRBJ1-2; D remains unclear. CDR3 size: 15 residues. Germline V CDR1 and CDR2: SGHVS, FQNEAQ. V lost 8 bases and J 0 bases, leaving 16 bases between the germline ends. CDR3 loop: CASSGRIGTNYGYTF. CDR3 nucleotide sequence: TGTGCCAGCTCTGGCCGTATCGGTACTAACTATGGCTACACCTTC.

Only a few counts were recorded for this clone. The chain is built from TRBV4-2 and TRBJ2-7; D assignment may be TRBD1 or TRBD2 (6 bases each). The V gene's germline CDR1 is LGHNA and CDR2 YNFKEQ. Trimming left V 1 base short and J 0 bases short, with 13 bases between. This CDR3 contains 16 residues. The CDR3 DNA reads TGTGCCAGCAGCCAAGCTTGGGGGGACACCTCCTACGAGCAGTACTTC. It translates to CASSQAWGDTSYEQYF.

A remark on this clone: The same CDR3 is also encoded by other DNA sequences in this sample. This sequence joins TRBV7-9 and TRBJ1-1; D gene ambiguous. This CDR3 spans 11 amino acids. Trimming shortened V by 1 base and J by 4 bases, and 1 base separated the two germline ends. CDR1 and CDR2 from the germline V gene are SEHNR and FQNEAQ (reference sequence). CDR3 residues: CASSLGTEAFF. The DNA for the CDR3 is TGTGCCAGCAGCTTAGGCACTGAAGCTTTCTTT.

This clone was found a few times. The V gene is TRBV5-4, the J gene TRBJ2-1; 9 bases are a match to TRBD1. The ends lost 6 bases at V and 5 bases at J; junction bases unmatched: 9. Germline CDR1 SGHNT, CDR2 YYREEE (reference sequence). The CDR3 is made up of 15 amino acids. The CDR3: CASTTDRGTHNEQFF. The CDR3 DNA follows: TGTGCCAGCACCACCGACAGGGGGACCCACAATGAGCAGTTCTTC.

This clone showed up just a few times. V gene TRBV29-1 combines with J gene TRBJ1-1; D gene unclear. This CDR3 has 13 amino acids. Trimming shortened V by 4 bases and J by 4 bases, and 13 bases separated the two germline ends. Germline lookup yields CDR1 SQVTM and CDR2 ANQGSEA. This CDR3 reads CSVGNRGSTEAFF. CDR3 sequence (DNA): TGCAGCGTTGGAAACCGAGGGTCCACTGAAGCTTTCTTT.

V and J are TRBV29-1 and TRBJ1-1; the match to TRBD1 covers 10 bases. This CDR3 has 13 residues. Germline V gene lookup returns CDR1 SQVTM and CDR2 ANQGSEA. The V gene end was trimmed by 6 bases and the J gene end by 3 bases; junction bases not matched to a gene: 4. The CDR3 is CSVLTGGYTEAFF. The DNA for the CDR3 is TGCAGCGTGTTGACAGGGGGCTACACTGAAGCTTTCTTT.

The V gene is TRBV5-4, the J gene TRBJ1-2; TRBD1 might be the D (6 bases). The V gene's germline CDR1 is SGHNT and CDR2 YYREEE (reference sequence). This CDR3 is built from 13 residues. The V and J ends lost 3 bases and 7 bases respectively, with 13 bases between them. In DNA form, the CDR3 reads TGTGCCAGCAGCTCACCGGGAGGGGGTGGCTACACCTTC. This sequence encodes CASSSPGGGGYTF. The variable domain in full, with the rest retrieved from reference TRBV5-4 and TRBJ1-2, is ETGVTQSPTHLIKTRGQQVTLRCSSQSGHNTVSWYQQALGQGPQFIFQYYREEENGRGNFPPRFSGLQFPNYSSELNVNALELDDSALYLCASSSPGGGGYTFGSGTRLTVV.

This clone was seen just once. The CDR3: CASSLLTGGPAFF. For the CDR3, the DNA is TGCGCCAGCAGCCTACTAACAGGGGGTCCAGCTTTCTTT. This chain links TRBV4-1 with TRBJ1-1, with 8 bases fitting TRBD1. The CDR3 contains 13 residues. The V gene's germline CDR1 is MGHRA and CDR2 YSYEKL. Trimming took 4 bases from V and 10 from J; bases not matched to a gene: 8.

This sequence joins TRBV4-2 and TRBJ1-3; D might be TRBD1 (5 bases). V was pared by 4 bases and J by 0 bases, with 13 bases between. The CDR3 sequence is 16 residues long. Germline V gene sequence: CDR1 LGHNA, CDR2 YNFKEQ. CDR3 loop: CASSRERTSSGNTIYF. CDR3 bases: TGTGCCAGCAGCCGCGAAAGGACAAGCTCTGGAAACACCATATATTTT.